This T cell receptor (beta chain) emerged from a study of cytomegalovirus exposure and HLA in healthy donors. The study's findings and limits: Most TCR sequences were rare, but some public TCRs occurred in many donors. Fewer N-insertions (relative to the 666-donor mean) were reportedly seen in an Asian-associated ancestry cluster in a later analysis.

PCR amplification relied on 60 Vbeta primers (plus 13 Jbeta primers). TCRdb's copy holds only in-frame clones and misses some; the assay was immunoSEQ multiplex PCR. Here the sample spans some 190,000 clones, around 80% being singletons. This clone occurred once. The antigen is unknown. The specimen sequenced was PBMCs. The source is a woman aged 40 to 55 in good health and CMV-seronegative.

In DNA, the CDR3 is TGTGCCAGTAGCAAGTATTCATCTAGGGGACAGGGGATATCGAATGAGCAGTTCTTC. Translated, it gives CASSKYSSRGQGISNEQFF. This chain connects TRBV19 to TRBJ2-1; 10 positions agree with TRBD1. The length of the CDR3 is 19 residues. With V trimmed by 6 bases and J by 7 bases, 21 bases remained unmatched. The germline gives CDR1 LNHDA, CDR2 SQIVND (reference sequence).